The 10 T cell receptor beta chains given below trace back to one sample, sequenced in a study of cytomegalovirus exposure and HLA in healthy donors. Primers: 60 Vbeta forward and 13 Jbeta reverse. Only in-frame clones appear in the TCRdb table, and some are missing; sequencing was by immunoSEQ multiplex PCR. The table includes approximately 140,000 clones, 65% to 85% detected once. The sample comprised PBMCs. The receptors here all came from a woman aged 18-29 years in good health and CMV-seronegative.

V and J are TRBV29-1 and TRBJ1-2; D remains ambiguous. This CDR3 has 8 amino acids. V lost 3 bases and J lost 12, with 5 bases in between. Germline loops: CDR1 SQVTM, CDR2 ANQGSEA. The CDR3 DNA follows: TGCAGCGTTGATTCAGACACCTTC. Translated: CSVDSDTF.

This clone has a single count. The genes are TRBV5-5 and TRBJ1-3, with D possibly matching TRBD1 (6 bases). The germline V gene has CDR1 SGHKS and CDR2 YYEKEE (reference sequence). The germline V and J ends were trimmed by 3 bases and 0 bases, with 16 bases remaining between them. The CDR3 consists of 17 residues. The CDR3 spells CASSSTGSEISGNTIYF. Written as DNA, the CDR3 is TGTGCCAGCAGCTCTACAGGGTCTGAGATCTCTGGAAACACCATATATTTT.

This rearrangement joins TRBV5-1 to TRBJ2-2; no definite D call. CDR3 length: 13 amino acids. The germline V gene encodes CDR1 SGHRS and CDR2 YFSETQ. Trimming removed 2 bases from V and 6 bases from J, with 8 bases in between. The CDR3 DNA follows: TGCGCCAGCAGCTTCACAGCCCCCGGGGAGCTGTTTTTT. This translates into CASSFTAPGELFF.

The J gene is TRBJ1-2, the V gene TRBV6-1; weak D call: TRBD1 (5 bases). The germline gives CDR1 MNHNS, CDR2 SASEGT. Trimming left V 0 bases short and J 7 bases short, with 15 bases between. This CDR3 spans 15 amino acids. CDR3 loop: CASSEALQGPLGYTF. The CDR3 coding sequence is TGTGCCAGCAGTGAAGCGCTCCAGGGCCCCCTTGGCTACACCTTC.

The chain links TRBV5-4 to TRBJ2-7; D remains ambiguous. The V gene lost 0 bases and the J gene lost 0 bases, with 7 bases spanning the gap. The germline CDR1 and CDR2 sequences are SGHNT and YYREEE (reference sequence). The CDR3 loop spans 14 amino acids. The CDR3, as DNA: TGTGCCAGCAGCTTGGAGTACGGCTCCTACGAGCAGTACTTC. This encodes CASSLEYGSYEQYF.

The sample holds one count of this clone. CDR3 region: CASSPPRGGSTEAFF. CDR3 DNA sequence: TGTGCCAGCTCCCCACCTCGGGGGGGGAGCACTGAAGCTTTCTTT. The chain combines TRBV27 with TRBJ1-1, with TRBD1 as a possible D gene (5 bases). Trimming took 8 bases from V and 4 from J, leaving 20 bases between them. The CDR3 covers 15 residues. Germline assignment: CDR1 MNHEY and CDR2 SMNVEV (reference sequence).

This chain connects TRBV5-1 to TRBJ2-5, with 13 nucleotides matching TRBD2. This CDR3 comprises 17 residues. Germline trimming cut 4 bases from V and 4 bases from J; bases unmatched to any gene: 10. Germline assignment: CDR1 SGHRS and CDR2 YFSETQ. The CDR3 coding sequence is TGCGCCAGCAGCCTAGGACTAGCGGGAGCTTCGGGAGAGACCCAGTACTTC. As protein: CASSLGLAGASGETQYF.

The CDR3 sequence is CSVRGNYNEQFF. The CDR3 nucleotides are TGCAGCGTCCGGGGGAACTACAATGAGCAGTTCTTC. This chain links TRBV29-1 with TRBJ2-1; tentatively, D is TRBD2 (6 bases). The germline CDR1 and CDR2 sequences are SQVTM and ANQGSEA. The ends were cut back, 6 bases at V and 3 bases at J, with 9 bases in the middle. The CDR3 extends over 12 amino acids.

V and J are TRBV2 and TRBJ1-4; TRBD1 aligns across 8 bases. The CDR3 is made up of 14 amino acids. J gave up 8 bases and V 6 bases, and 8 bases lay outside the gene matches. Germline CDR1 SNHLY, CDR2 FYNNEI. DNA of the CDR3: TGTGCCAGCAGCCAGACAGGGGAGAGCGAAAAACTGTTTTTT. Protein product: CASSQTGESEKLFF.

The genes are TRBV18 and TRBJ1-1; no clear D. This CDR3 comprises 14 residues. The germline V and J ends were trimmed by 8 bases and 2 bases, with 15 bases remaining between them. The germline gives CDR1 KGHSH, CDR2 LQKENI. Here the CDR3 DNA reads TGTGCCAGCCCCAAGAAGAGGGTAAACACTGAAGCTTTCTTT. Translating it yields CASPKKRVNTEAFF.